These 20 T cell receptor beta chains share one sample of origin, sequenced in a study of CD8 T cells in Susac syndrome. The RNA, about 0.5 to 1 ug, was put through reverse transcription using random hexamers. TCRdb reprocessed the immunoSEQ multiplex PCR reads with MiXCR, giving one entry per CDR3 protein. The profile covers under 150,000 distinct CDR3 sequences, with almost 96% appearing a single time and about 0.08% taken by the ten largest. The sample consisted of CD4+ T cells from PBMCs. These receptors originate from a human donor with Susac syndrome.

The chain combines TRBV28 with TRBJ2-1, with D perhaps given as TRBD1 or TRBD2 (5 bases each). The CDR3 loop spans 14 amino acids. Germline V lookup: CDR1 MDHEN, CDR2 SYDVKM. The germline V and J ends were trimmed by 5 bases and 9 bases, with 17 bases remaining between them. The CDR3 loop reads CASSPPTIGGEQFF. CDR3 sequence (DNA): TGTGCCAGCAGTCCACCTACGATTGGGGGTGAGCAGTTCTTC. The full variable domain, its missing parts supplied by reference TRBV28 and TRBJ2-1, is DVKVTQSSRYLVKRTGEKVFLECVQDMDHENMFWYRQDPGLGLRLIYFSYDVKMKEKGDIPEGYSVSREKKERFSLILESASTNQTSMYLCASSPPTIGGEQFFGPGTRLTVL.

The chain recombines TRBV18 with TRBJ2-7; TRBD2 aligns across 7 bases. V trimming: 2 bases; J trimming: 3 bases; junction bases outside the gene matches: 7. CDR3 size: 15 residues. The germline gives CDR1 KGHSH, CDR2 LQKENI. Here the CDR3 reads CASSPGASGNYEQYF. CDR3 bases: TGTGCCAGCTCACCAGGCGCTAGCGGAAACTACGAGCAGTACTTC.

CDR3 DNA sequence: TGTGCCAGCAGCCTTAGGTCGACTAGCGGGTACAATGAGCAGTTCTTC. Translation: CASSLRSTSGYNEQFF. The rearrangement links TRBV11-2 to TRBJ2-1; 10 positions match TRBD2. The V gene end was trimmed by 5 bases and the J gene end by 4 bases; junction bases not matched to a gene: 8. Germline assignment: CDR1 SGHAT and CDR2 FQNNGV. This CDR3 region has 16 residues.

This clonotype was detected only once. The chain joins TRBV7-2 to TRBJ2-2, with D possibly matching TRBD1 (6 bases). The CDR3 covers 15 residues. Trimming took 5 bases from V and 3 from J, leaving 13 bases between them. CDR1 is SGHTA and CDR2 is FQGNSA in the germline V gene. The CDR3 protein is CASSQGGMDTGELFF. The CDR3 region has the DNA TGTGCCAGCAGCCAAGGGGGTATGGACACCGGGGAGCTGTTTTTT.

This chain connects TRBV5-4 to TRBJ2-5, with D possibly being TRBD1 (5 bases). This CDR3 comprises 17 residues. V was clipped by 2 bases and J by 2 bases, with 19 bases between them. From germline, CDR1 is SGHNT and CDR2 YYREEE (reference sequence). This CDR3 is CASSFLQTALKQETQYF. The CDR3 bases are TGTGCCAGCAGCTTTTTGCAGACAGCCTTAAAACAAGAGACCCAGTACTTC.

The genes are TRBV20-1 and TRBJ1-1; D possibly corresponds to TRBD1 (5 bases). There are 10 residues in the CDR3. CDR1 and CDR2 from the germline V gene are DFQATT and SNEGSKA (reference sequence). The V and J ends lost 5 bases and 10 bases respectively, with 11 bases between them. CDR3 nucleotides: TGCAGTGCTTGGGGGGAGGTAGCTTTCTTT. The encoded protein is CSAWGEVAFF.

The chain couples TRBV23-1 to TRBJ2-6; 8 positions match TRBD1. Being an ORF, TRBV23-1 has a function that is uncertain. CDR3 size: 15 residues. J gave up 4 bases and V 8 bases, and 7 bases lay outside the gene matches. CDR3 region: CASAQGAGGANVLTF. CDR3 bases: TGCGCCAGCGCCCAGGGGGCGGGAGGGGCCAACGTCCTGACTTTC.

J is TRBJ2-1 and V is TRBV18, with 10 bases identical to TRBD1. The CDR3 contains 15 residues. After removal of 5 bases from V and 7 bases from J, the junction contained 8 bases not matched to a gene. Germline V gene sequence: CDR1 KGHSH, CDR2 LQKENI. CDR3 residues: CASSERQGAGNEQFF. CDR3 bases: TGTGCCAGCTCAGAGCGACAGGGGGCGGGGAATGAGCAGTTCTTC.

The rearrangement joins TRBV12-3 or TRBV12-4 to TRBJ2-5; D may be TRBD2 (6 bases). Trimming stripped 1 base from V and 3 bases from J, with 18 bases between. The CDR3 loop spans 17 amino acids. The chain's CDR3 is CASSLEGWGRREETQYF. In DNA, the CDR3 is TGTGCCAGCAGTTTAGAAGGATGGGGCCGGAGGGAAGAGACCCAGTACTTC.

This clonotype was recorded once. The V and J genes are TRBV12-3 or TRBV12-4 and TRBJ2-6, with D perhaps TRBD1 or TRBD2 (5 bases each). This CDR3 spans 15 amino acids. The germline V and J ends were trimmed by 7 bases and 4 bases, with 14 bases remaining between them. CDR3 in DNA: TGTGCCAGCACCCCCGAGGGGTCAGGGGCCAACGTCCTGACTTTC. Encoded protein: CASTPEGSGANVLTF.

The chain joins TRBV27 to TRBJ2-3, with D perhaps matching TRBD1 or TRBD2 (6 bases each). The V gene lost 8 bases and the J gene lost 7 bases, with 19 bases spanning the gap. Germline CDR1 is MNHEY and CDR2 is SMNVEV (reference sequence). This CDR3 is 14 amino acids long. CDR3 residues: CASGLQGGSYTQYF. The CDR3 nucleotides read TGTGCCAGCGGCTTACAGGGAGGCTCGTATACGCAGTATTTT.

This clonotype occurred once. The rearrangement uses TRBV6-6 and TRBJ2-1; no definite D call. Germline CDR1 reads MNHNY; CDR2 reads SVGAGI (reference sequence). The CDR3 sequence is 15 residues long. V was shortened by 7 bases and J by 0 bases, with 13 bases between the two germline ends. CDR3 coding DNA: TGTGCCAGCATGAACTTAGGTAGCTCCTACAATGAGCAGTTCTTC. Its protein product is CASMNLGSSYNEQFF.

This chain connects TRBV6-4 to TRBJ2-7; D gene ambiguous. V lost 7 bases and J lost 4, with 5 bases in between. CDR1 is MRHNA, CDR2 SNTAGT, per germline. This CDR3 comprises 10 residues. The CDR3 DNA reads as TGTGCCAGCAAAAAATACGAGCAGTACTTC. Its protein product is CASKKYEQYF.

The rearrangement uses TRBV18 and TRBJ2-5; no clear D. The germline V gene encodes CDR1 KGHSH and CDR2 LQKENI. The CDR3 is 14 amino acids. Trimming removed 3 bases at V and 4 bases at J, with 12 bases between. CDR3 bases: TGTGCCAGCTCACCGGTTGGAGCGATAGAGACCCAGTACTTC. Translated: CASSPVGAIETQYF.

V gene TRBV6-2 or TRBV6-3 combines with J gene TRBJ2-1, with a tentative D call TRBD2 (6 bases). The ends were cut back, 5 bases at V and 4 bases at J, with 18 bases in the middle. Germline-derived CDR1 and CDR2 are MNHEY and SVGEGT. This CDR3 contains 16 residues. CDR3 DNA: TGTGCCAGCAGTCCCCCGACTAGGGACCGATACAATGAGCAGTTCTTC. Amino acids: CASSPPTRDRYNEQFF.

This chain joins TRBV28 and TRBJ2-3; maybe TRBD1 (6 bases). This CDR3 comprises 14 residues. V lost 6 bases and J 7 bases, leaving 17 bases between the germline ends. The germline CDR1 and CDR2 sequences are MDHEN and SYDVKM. The CDR3: CASSRGQSGNTQYF. For the CDR3, the DNA is TGTGCCAGCAGCCGAGGACAGTCCGGGAATACGCAGTATTTT.

The chain links TRBV4-1 to TRBJ2-7; 10 bases line up with TRBD1. CDR1 is MGHRA and CDR2 is YSYEKL in the germline V gene. V gave up 3 bases and J gave up 4 bases; unmatched junction bases: 6. CDR3 size: 15 residues. CDR3: CASSHRTGGIYEQYF. CDR3 nucleotide sequence: TGCGCCAGCAGCCACCGGACAGGGGGGATATACGAGCAGTACTTC.

This chain joins TRBV11-2 and TRBJ2-3, with D perhaps assigned TRBD1 or TRBD2 (6 bases each). The germline CDR1 and CDR2 sequences are SGHAT and FQNNGV. V was clipped by 5 bases and J by 3 bases, with 30 bases between them. This CDR3 comprises 20 residues. CDR3 DNA: TGTGCCAGCAGCCTCCCCCCCTCTAGTCGGGGGCGGCTAGGGACAGATACGCAGTATTTT. Translated: CASSLPPSSRGRLGTDTQYF.

This clonotype was counted once. The chain couples TRBV6-5 to TRBJ2-3, with 8 bases fitting TRBD2. Germline CDR1 reads MNHEY; CDR2 reads SVGAGI. The CDR3 is 16 amino acids. The J segment lost 3 bases and the V segment lost 2 bases, leaving 7 bases of the junction unmatched. CDR3 amino acids: CASSYLAGGGTDTQYF. The CDR3 bases are TGTGCCAGCAGTTACCTGGCGGGGGGCGGGACAGATACGCAGTATTTT.

The V gene is TRBV29-1, the J gene TRBJ1-1; unclear D gene. The germline V gene encodes CDR1 SQVTM and CDR2 ANQGSEA. V shed 4 bases and J shed 8 bases, with 11 bases lying between them. This CDR3 has 11 residues. The CDR3 here is CSVAGPKEAFF. CDR3 nucleotides: TGCAGCGTTGCCGGGCCGAAAGAAGCTTTCTTT.